This entry lists 10 T cell receptor beta chains sequenced from one sample in a study of metastatic and nonmetastatic thyroid tumors. None of the patients had undergone any treatment ahead of thyroid surgery. Through MiXCR, TCRdb re-clonotyped the PCR reads. The table includes just over 20,000 clones, 12% detected once. The specimen was blood. These receptor sequences come from a male donor with papillary thyroid cancer or a benign thyroid nodule (not recorded which). Some clones in this sample may be carry-over from other donors' samples.

By share, this clone counts as medium-sized (0.01 to 0.1%). The chain uses TRBV20-1 and TRBJ2-7; 9 nucleotides match TRBD1. Trimming took 1 base from V and 3 from J; bases not matched to a gene: 4. There are 14 residues in the CDR3. In germline, CDR1 is DFQATT, CDR2 SNEGSKA (reference sequence). The CDR3 here is CSARGQGQGYEQYF. As DNA, the CDR3 is TGCAGTGCTAGAGGGCAGGGACAGGGCTACGAGCAGTACTTC.

This clone ranks as medium-sized. The J gene is TRBJ1-5, the V gene TRBV24-1; 10 bases are shared with TRBD1. The CDR3 is made up of 15 amino acids. From germline, CDR1 is KGHDR and CDR2 SFDVKD. V lost 5 bases to trimming and J lost 5 bases; unmatched junction nucleotides: 5. CDR3 in amino acids: CATSAAGTGDQPQHF. The DNA for the CDR3 is TGTGCCACCAGTGCTGCCGGGACAGGGGATCAGCCCCAGCATTTT.

This clone was seen many times. The rearrangement links TRBV5-4 to TRBJ2-3; TRBD2 might be the D (5 bases). The CDR3 runs 15 residues. Trimming cost V 4 bases and J 5 bases, with 17 bases left between them. In germline, CDR1 is SGHNT, CDR2 YYREEE (reference sequence). Here the CDR3 reads CASSPGEWVRDTQYF. The CDR3, as DNA: TGTGCCAGCAGCCCCGGGGAGTGGGTGAGAGATACGCAGTATTTT.

A word on this clone: A read error may account for a junction end that differs from germline. The J gene is TRBJ1-2, the V gene TRBV19; no clear D. This CDR3 has 17 amino acids. Germline values: CDR1 LNHDA, CDR2 SQIVND (reference sequence). CDR3 DNA: TGTGCCAGCAGTAGATCAAAGGGCACCACGGCTTTCTATGGCTACACCTTC. Translating gives CASSRSKGTTAFYGYTF.

This clone turned up a few times. The rearrangement links TRBV28 to TRBJ2-3; no reliable D call. V lost 3 bases, J lost 6 bases, and 7 bases lay in between. The germline CDR1 and CDR2 sequences are MDHEN and SYDVKM. The CDR3 contains 12 residues. The CDR3 region is CASSFAADTQYF. Here the CDR3 DNA reads TGTGCCAGCAGTTTCGCGGCGGATACGCAGTATTTT.

The chain combines TRBV28 with TRBJ2-7, with D perhaps TRBD2 (6 bases). V lost 4 bases, J lost 5 bases, and 21 bases lay in between. Germline V gene data show CDR1 as MDHEN and CDR2 as SYDVKM. CDR3 size: 16 residues. The CDR3 sequence: CASSSPVRAGRNEQYF. For the CDR3, the DNA is TGTGCCAGCAGTTCCCCCGTCCGGGCGGGGAGGAACGAGCAGTACTTC.

By sample fraction, this clone is medium-sized. This chain connects TRBV10-1 to TRBJ2-1; the D gene is possibly TRBD1 (6 bases). Deletions cut 3 bases from V and 4 bases from J, with 7 bases between. The germline CDR1 and CDR2 sequences are WNHNN and SYGVQD (reference sequence). This CDR3 has 13 amino acids. The CDR3 is CASSEQGYNEQFF. The CDR3 DNA sequence: TGCGCCAGCAGTGAACAGGGATACAATGAGCAGTTCTTC.

This chain connects TRBV7-2 to TRBJ1-6, with 9 bases lining up with TRBD1. The CDR3 covers 16 residues. CDR1 is SGHTA, CDR2 FQGNSA, per germline. J gave up 10 bases and V 0 bases, and 7 bases lay outside the gene matches. In DNA form, the CDR3 reads TGTGCCAGCAGCTTAGCCCCCGGGACAGGGCGCTCACCCCTCCACTTT. This sequence encodes CASSLAPGTGRSPLHF.

This clone was picked up many times. This sequence joins TRBV10-1 and TRBJ2-7; the D call may be TRBD1 or TRBD2 (6 bases each). Germline CDR1 is WNHNN and CDR2 is SYGVQD (reference sequence). The CDR3 runs 15 residues. Trimming cost V 3 bases and J 4 bases, with 16 bases left between them. The CDR3 bases are TGCGCCAGCAGTGATGGGGGGCAGGTTCCATACGAGCAGTACTTC. It encodes CASSDGGQVPYEQYF.

In its sample, this clone was seen many times. This sequence joins TRBV7-8 and TRBJ2-5; 7 bases line up with TRBD1. V lost 4 bases and J lost 1; bases outside the gene matches: 9. This CDR3 comprises 16 residues. Per germline, CDR1 SGHVS and CDR2 FQNEAQ. The CDR3 DNA sequence: TGTGCCAGCAGCTCCCGGCAGGACAGGAGCCAAGAGACCCAGTACTTC. Amino acids: CASSSRQDRSQETQYF.